The next 9 T cell receptor beta chains were all read from a single sample in a study of blood T cell repertoires in COVID-19. Some clones are missing from TCRdb's copy, which holds only in-frame ones; the method was immunoSEQ multiplex PCR. The sample has roughly 230,000 clones; about 84% are singletons. The sample was peripheral blood. Receptors originate from a woman older than 75 with acute or convalescent COVID-19.

This clone was seen a single time. The V and J genes are TRBV10-3 and TRBJ2-4; 11 bases map to TRBD2. Germline trimming cut 0 bases from V and 5 bases from J; bases unmatched to any gene: 3. Germline assignment: CDR1 ENHRY and CDR2 SYGVKD. The CDR3 totals 16 residues. The CDR3 DNA sequence: TGTGCCATCAGTGAGTCGGTAGCGGGGGGGCAAAACATTCAGTACTTC. It translates to CAISESVAGGQNIQYF.

The rearrangement links TRBV7-9 to TRBJ2-2; the D gene is possibly TRBD2 (6 bases). CDR1 is SEHNR, CDR2 FQNEAQ, per germline (reference sequence). The CDR3 runs to 16 residues. The V gene lost 0 bases and the J gene lost 7 bases, with 15 bases spanning the gap. CDR3 sequence: CASSLATSQKFGELFF. The CDR3 DNA reads TGTGCCAGCAGCTTAGCTACTAGCCAAAAATTCGGGGAGCTGTTTTTT.

This rearrangement joins TRBV28 to TRBJ1-2; 9 bases are a match to TRBD1. From germline, CDR1 is MDHEN and CDR2 SYDVKM. CDR3 length equals 14 residues. Trimming removed 5 bases from V and 4 bases from J; junction bases left unmatched: 5. CDR3 coding DNA: TGTGCCAGCAGTCCGTCGGACAGGGGCTATGGCTACACCTTC. Protein product: CASSPSDRGYGYTF.

This sequence joins TRBV6-5 and TRBJ1-2, with D possibly being TRBD1 (5 bases). The CDR3 has 14 amino acids. V lost 6 bases and J lost 0, with 11 bases in between. CDR1 MNHEY and CDR2 SVGAGI come from the germline V gene. As DNA, the CDR3 is TGTGCCAGCAGAACCGGGACTGCTAACTATGGCTACACCTTC. Its protein is CASRTGTANYGYTF.

This chain links TRBV6-6 with TRBJ2-7, with 9 bases identical to TRBD1. Losses at the gene ends were 6 bases for V and 3 bases for J; bases not matched to a gene: 3. This CDR3 comprises 13 residues. From germline, CDR1 is MNHNY and CDR2 SVGAGI (reference sequence). The CDR3 nucleotides read TGTGCCAGCAGGGGGACAGGGAACTACGAGCAGTACTTC. It translates to CASRGTGNYEQYF.

Only one count was recorded for this clone. The V gene is TRBV5-1, the J gene TRBJ1-3; TRBD1 is a possible D gene (6 bases). The germline CDR1 and CDR2 sequences are SGHRS and YFSETQ. V dropped 4 bases and J dropped 4 bases, with 12 bases sitting between them. This CDR3 is built from 14 residues. CDR3 loop: CASSVQGAGNTIYF. The DNA of the CDR3 is TGCGCCAGCAGCGTACAGGGAGCGGGAAACACCATATATTTT.

The chain's CDR3 is CASSKEGSSRLETQYF. CDR3 DNA: TGTGCCAGCAGCAAAGAGGGTAGCTCTCGATTGGAGACCCAGTACTTC. The V call is TRBV11-2, the J call TRBJ2-5; maybe TRBD2 (5 bases). CDR1 is SGHAT and CDR2 is FQNNGV in the germline V gene. V shed 5 bases and J shed 5 bases, with 21 bases lying between them. CDR3 length: 16 residues.

The sample holds a few counts of this clone. V is TRBV11-2 and J is TRBJ2-1; a possible D gene is TRBD2 (6 bases). The CDR3 spans 14 residues. Trimming took off 0 bases at V and 7 bases at J, with 10 bases between the two ends. Germline lookup yields CDR1 SGHAT and CDR2 FQNNGV. The CDR3: CASSLDWLANEQFF. DNA for the CDR3: TGTGCCAGCAGCTTAGATTGGCTAGCGAATGAGCAGTTCTTC.

V gene TRBV2 combines with J gene TRBJ1-3; D is uncertain. This CDR3 comprises 15 residues. From germline, CDR1 is SNHLY and CDR2 FYNNEI. V dropped 2 bases and J dropped 0 bases, with 8 bases sitting between them. CDR3 DNA sequence: TGTGCCAGCAGTGAACTAAGTATCTCTGGAAACACCATATATTTT. This translates into CASSELSISGNTIYF.